This T cell receptor beta chain emerged from a study of T cells after yellow fever vaccination (dated by TCRdb to between 2018 and 2021). General notes on the study: Libraries from fractions with low cell numbers were prepared with the SMART-Seq v4 Ultra Low Input RNA kit. To follow T-cell clones before and after primary and booster YFV17D yellow fever vaccination, bulk TCR alpha and beta repertoires were sequenced over time. The cohort comprised two healthy male donors, one aged 18 to 30 and one aged 30 to 40 years. Bulk PBMC replicates and cell subsets were isolated from blood drawn at multiple timepoints before and after both primary and secondary immunization.

TCR cDNA was synthesized by 5'RACE template switching, through which a universal primer site and unique molecular identifiers were introduced. Priming of cDNA synthesis was performed from both the TCR alpha and TCR beta constant segments. Two PCR steps were used to amplify libraries, with sample barcodes and sequencing adapters being added in the second step. Libraries were sequenced on Illumina HiSeq 2500 (2x100 bp) or NovaSeq (2x150 bp). The source study handled its data this way. Reads were demultiplexed and collapsed into UMI consensus sequences with MIGEC, and V(D)J alignment was performed with MiXCR. Vaccine-responding clonotypes were defined with edgeR using replicate PBMC samples, requiring FDR below 0.01 and a log2 fold change above 5 up to day 15. Bulk clonotypes were assigned CD4 or CD8 identity according to which sequenced CD4 or CD8 repertoire held them at higher abundance. TCRdb trimmed the raw reads at Q25, called clones with MiXCR and kept productive beta chains. For every CDR3 protein sequence, its rows merge into one entry that carries the most common genes and DNA. For this entry, the V and J calls and clone size follow TCRdb and not the study's own pipeline. The table for this sample lists around 360,000 distinct CDR3 sequences; about 9.9% of them were counted only once. Roughly 18% of the sample belongs to the ten largest clones.

This clonotype was seen just once. No cognate antigen has been identified for it. No base-level quality is on record; no much larger clone is a single base apart. One read is thin evidence. Via the germline V gene, CDR1 is KGHSH and CDR2 LQKENI. The germline ends are 18 bases apart after V is trimmed by 2 bases and J by 4 bases. From its cysteine to its phenylalanine, the CDR3 spans 17 amino acids. The sequence is cut down to CDR3 DNA, 51 bases in frame from base 1. Reading the label with the study, this specimen's treatment or condition is: live attenuated yellow fever vaccine strain. At each blood-draw timepoint, two biological replicates of bulk PBMCs were obtained. A standard Ficoll-Paque protocol was used to isolate PBMCs from peripheral blood. RNA was extracted with TriZol from bulk PBMCs, CD4 and CD8 fractions, and dextramer-positive and dextramer-negative fractions. Findings and caveats that apply to the study as a whole: The secondary T-cell response was weaker than the primary response but faster, peaking on day 5 instead of day 15. A small share of clonotypes occurred in both CD4 and CD8 compartments, likely arising from convergent recombination. Only a couple of donors were included in the study, so the extent to which the findings can be generalized is limited. Because abundant contaminating clonotypes from the bulk population could be contained in FACS-sorted repertoires, computational filtering was required. After the booster, most clones that had expanded after primary vaccination were detected again (roughly 96% of CD4 and around nine tenths of CD8), suggesting broad maintenance of memory.

The sequence derives from a man younger than 35 who received the YFV17D yellow fever vaccine. The specimen comprised PBMCs, sampled on the day of the first yellow fever vaccination. The receptor chain draws on TRBV18 and TRBJ1-5, with a weak D call of TRBD1 (6 bases match). Here the CDR3 is given as CASSPFLVGTSNQPQHF. The DNA reads TGTGCCAGCTCACCATTCTTAGTAGGGACAAGTAATCAGCCCCAGCATTTT.